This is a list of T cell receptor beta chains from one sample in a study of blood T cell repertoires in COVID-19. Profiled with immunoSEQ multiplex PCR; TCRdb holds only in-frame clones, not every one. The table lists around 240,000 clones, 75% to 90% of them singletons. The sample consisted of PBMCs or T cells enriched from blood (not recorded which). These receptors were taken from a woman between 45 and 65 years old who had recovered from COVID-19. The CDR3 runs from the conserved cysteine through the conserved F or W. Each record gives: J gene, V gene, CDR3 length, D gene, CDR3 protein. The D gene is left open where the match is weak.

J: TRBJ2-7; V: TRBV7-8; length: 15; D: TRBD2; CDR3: CASSLILAGTYEQYF
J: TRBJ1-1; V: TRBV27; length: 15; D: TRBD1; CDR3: CASSPPGTGGTEAFF
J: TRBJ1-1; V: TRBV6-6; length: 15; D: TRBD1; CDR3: CASSYRQGGNTEAFF
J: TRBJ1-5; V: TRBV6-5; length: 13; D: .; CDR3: CASRISSNQPQHF
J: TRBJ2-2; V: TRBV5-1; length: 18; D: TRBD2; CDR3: CASSLALGLAGNTGELFF
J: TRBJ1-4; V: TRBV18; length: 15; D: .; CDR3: CASSPSATRNEKLFF
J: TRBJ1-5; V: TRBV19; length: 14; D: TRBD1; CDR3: CASSMGQGNQPQHF
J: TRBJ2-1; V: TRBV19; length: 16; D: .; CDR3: CASSIRSGNSYNEQFF
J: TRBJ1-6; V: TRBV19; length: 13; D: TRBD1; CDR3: CASRDSNNSPLHF
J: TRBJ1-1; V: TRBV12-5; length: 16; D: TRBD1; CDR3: CASGFTGQATNTEAFF
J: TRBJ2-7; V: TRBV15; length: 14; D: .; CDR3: CATSRGAGPYEQYF
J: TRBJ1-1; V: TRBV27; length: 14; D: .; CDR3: CASSPLARGTEAFF
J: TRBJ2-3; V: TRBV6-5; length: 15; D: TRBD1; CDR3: CASRAPGTGGGTQYF
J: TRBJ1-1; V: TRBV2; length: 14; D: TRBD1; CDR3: CASVGGRGYTEAFF
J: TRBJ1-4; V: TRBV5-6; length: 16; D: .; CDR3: CASSSLHGGGNEKLFF
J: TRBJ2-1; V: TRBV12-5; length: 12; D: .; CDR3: CASGHGFGGQFF
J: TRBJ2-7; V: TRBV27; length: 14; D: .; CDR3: CASSLSTVSYEQYF
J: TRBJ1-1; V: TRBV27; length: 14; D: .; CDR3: CASSLRGENTEAFF
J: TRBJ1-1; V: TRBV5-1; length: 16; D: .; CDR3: CASSPTTYRMNTEAFF
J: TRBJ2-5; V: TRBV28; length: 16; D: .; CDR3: CASSPVGGPRQETQYF
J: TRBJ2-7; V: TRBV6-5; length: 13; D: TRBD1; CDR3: CASTDRVDSEQYF
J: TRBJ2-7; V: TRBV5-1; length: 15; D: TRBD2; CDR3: CASSLEASGRNEQYF
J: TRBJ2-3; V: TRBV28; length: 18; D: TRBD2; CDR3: CASSLLWLAGTITDTQYF
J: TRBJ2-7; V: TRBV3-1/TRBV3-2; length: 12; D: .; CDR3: CASSTTTYEQYF
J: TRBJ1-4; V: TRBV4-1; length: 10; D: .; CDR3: CASKTGKLFF
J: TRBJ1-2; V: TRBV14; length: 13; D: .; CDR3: CASSQGLNYGYTF
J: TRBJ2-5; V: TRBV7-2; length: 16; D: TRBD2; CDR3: CASRPPGLAGVETQYF
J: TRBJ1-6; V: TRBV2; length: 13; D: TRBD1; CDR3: CATLQGGNSPLHF
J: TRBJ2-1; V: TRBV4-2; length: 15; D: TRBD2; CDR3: CASSQDVAGAGEQFF
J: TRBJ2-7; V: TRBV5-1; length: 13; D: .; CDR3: CASRLGLSYEQYF
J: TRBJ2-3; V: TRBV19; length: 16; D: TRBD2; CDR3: CASSISKREAPDTQYF
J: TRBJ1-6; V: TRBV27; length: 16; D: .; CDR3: CASSFLGARYNSPLHF
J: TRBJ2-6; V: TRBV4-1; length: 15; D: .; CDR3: CASSHGLTGANVLTF
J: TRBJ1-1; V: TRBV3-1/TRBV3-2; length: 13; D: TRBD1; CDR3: CASSHHDRDTAFF